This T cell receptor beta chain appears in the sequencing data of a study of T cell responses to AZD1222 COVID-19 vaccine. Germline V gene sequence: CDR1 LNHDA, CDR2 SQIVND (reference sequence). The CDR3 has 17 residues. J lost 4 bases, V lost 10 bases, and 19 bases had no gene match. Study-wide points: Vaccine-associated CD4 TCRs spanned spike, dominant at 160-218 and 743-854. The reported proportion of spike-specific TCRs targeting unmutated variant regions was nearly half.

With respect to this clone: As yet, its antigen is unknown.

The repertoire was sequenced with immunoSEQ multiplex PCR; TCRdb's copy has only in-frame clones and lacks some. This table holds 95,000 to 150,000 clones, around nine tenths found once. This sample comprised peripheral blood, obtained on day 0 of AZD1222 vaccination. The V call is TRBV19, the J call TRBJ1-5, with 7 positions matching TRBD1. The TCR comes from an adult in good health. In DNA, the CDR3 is TGTGCCACCCACCCGAGGGGGCTAGGCGGAGGAAATCAGCCCCAGCATTTT. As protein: CATHPRGLGGGNQPQHF.